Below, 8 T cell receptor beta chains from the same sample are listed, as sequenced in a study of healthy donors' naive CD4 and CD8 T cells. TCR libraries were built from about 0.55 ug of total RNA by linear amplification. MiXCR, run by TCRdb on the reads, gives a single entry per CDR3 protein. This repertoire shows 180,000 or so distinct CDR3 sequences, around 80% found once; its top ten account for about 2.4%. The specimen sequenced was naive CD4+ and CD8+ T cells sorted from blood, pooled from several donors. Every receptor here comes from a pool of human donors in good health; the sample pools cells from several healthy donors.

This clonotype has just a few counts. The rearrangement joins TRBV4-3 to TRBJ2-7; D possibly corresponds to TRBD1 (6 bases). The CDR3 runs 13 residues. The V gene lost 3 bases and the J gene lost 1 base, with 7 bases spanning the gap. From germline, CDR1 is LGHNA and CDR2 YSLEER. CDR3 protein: CASSQDRSYEQYF. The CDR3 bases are TGCGCCAGCAGCCAGGACAGATCCTACGAGCAGTACTTC.

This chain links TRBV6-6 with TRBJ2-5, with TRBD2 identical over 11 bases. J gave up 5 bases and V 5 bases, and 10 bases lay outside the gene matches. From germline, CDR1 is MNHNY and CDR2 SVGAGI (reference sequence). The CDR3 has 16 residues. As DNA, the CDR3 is TGTGCCAGCAGTAATCTAGCGGGAGGTCTGCGGGAGACCCAGTACTTC. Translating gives CASSNLAGGLRETQYF.

This CDR3 is CASSFGYTGELFF. In DNA, the CDR3 is TGTGCCAGCAGTTTCGGATACACCGGGGAGCTGTTTTTT. V gene TRBV12-3 or TRBV12-4 combines with J gene TRBJ2-2; D remains ambiguous. The V gene lost 3 bases and the J gene lost 3 bases, with 5 bases spanning the gap. The CDR3 has 13 residues.

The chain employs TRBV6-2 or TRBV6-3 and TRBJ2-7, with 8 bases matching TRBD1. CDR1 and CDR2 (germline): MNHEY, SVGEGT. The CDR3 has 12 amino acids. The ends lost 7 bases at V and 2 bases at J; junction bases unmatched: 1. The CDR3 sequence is CASMDRAYEQYF. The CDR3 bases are TGTGCCAGCATGGACAGGGCCTACGAGCAGTACTTC.

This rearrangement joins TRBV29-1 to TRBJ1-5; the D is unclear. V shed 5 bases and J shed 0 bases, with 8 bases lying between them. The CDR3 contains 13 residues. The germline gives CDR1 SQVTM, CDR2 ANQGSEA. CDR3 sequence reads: CSVRADSNQPQHF. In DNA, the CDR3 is TGCAGCGTTAGAGCCGATAGCAATCAGCCCCAGCATTTT.

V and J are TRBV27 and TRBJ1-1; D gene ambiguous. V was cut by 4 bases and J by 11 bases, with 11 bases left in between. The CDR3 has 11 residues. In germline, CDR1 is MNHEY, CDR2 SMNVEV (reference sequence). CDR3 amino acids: CASSSLSGAFF. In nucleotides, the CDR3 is TGTGCCAGCAGTTCCTTGTCGGGTGCTTTCTTT.

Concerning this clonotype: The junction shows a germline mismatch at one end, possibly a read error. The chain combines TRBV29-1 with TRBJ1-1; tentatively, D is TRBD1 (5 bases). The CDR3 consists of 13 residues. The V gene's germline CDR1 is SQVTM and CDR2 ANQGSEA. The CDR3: CSVEVQVNTEAFF. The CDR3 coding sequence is TGCAGCGTTGAAGTACAGGTGAACACTGAAGCCTTCTTT.

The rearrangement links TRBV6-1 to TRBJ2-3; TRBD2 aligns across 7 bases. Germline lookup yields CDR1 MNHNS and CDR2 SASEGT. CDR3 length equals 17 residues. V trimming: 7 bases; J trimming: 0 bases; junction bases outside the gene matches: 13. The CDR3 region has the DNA TGTGCCAGCACCAAAGGATTGCGGGACTATAGCACAGATACGCAGTATTTT. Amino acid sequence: CASTKGLRDYSTDTQYF.